One sample yielded the 23 T cell receptor beta chains listed below, sequenced in a study of post-analysis software for immune sequencing data. Unique molecular identifiers were carried by the TCR beta cDNA libraries. TCRdb called the PCR reads again in MiXCR, with one record for every CDR3 protein. The repertoire holds about 200,000 distinct CDR3 sequences, with approximately 28% as singletons. General study findings and limits: The study found TRBV5-6, TRBV5-1 and TRBV20-1 among 5 or 6 TRBV segments more frequent in patients than controls.

Their target antigens are unknown. The specimen was blood. These receptors were obtained from a girl younger than 18 with multiple sclerosis.

The CDR3 DNA reads as TGTGCCAGCAGCACCCCGGGACAGGGGCTTGTCACTGAAGCTTTCTTT. This translates into CASSTPGQGLVTEAFF. This chain connects TRBV21-1 to TRBJ1-1; the DNA was not compared with TRBD1, the D call given in the table. TRBV21-1 is classified as a pseudogene. The CDR3 totals 16 residues.

This clonotype was found many times. The rearrangement uses TRBV27 and TRBJ2-7; D may match TRBD1 or TRBD2 (5 bases each). Trimming took 4 bases from V and 5 from J, leaving 18 bases between them. CDR3 length: 15 amino acids. Germline V gives CDR1 MNHEY, CDR2 SMNVEV (reference sequence). CDR3 region: CASSYKWDLQDEQYF. The CDR3 DNA sequence: TGTGCCAGCAGTTACAAGTGGGACCTTCAGGACGAGCAGTACTTC.

The chain uses TRBV29-1 and TRBJ2-5; D remains unclear. V was pared by 3 bases and J by 1 base, with 9 bases between. The CDR3 runs 13 residues. Germline V CDR1 and CDR2: SQVTM, ANQGSEA. For the CDR3, the DNA is TGCAGCGTTGATCCGGGTAGCCAAGAGACCCAGTACTTC. Protein: CSVDPGSQETQYF.

The chain has TRBV28 and TRBJ1-2; TRBD1 might be the D (5 bases). CDR1 is MDHEN, CDR2 SYDVKM, per germline. The V end was cut by 8 bases, the J end by 2 bases, with 12 bases between. The CDR3 runs to 13 residues. The chain's CDR3 is CASLTGGNYGYTF. DNA for the CDR3: TGTGCCAGCCTCACCGGGGGAAACTATGGCTACACCTTC.

This clonotype was seen ten or more times. One junction end does not reproduce the germline sequence, and a read error may be involved. The genes are TRBV7-7 and TRBJ2-3; 7 bases fit TRBD2. The CDR3 covers 13 residues. Germline-derived CDR1 and CDR2 are SSHAT and FNYEAQ (reference sequence). The CDR3 DNA sequence: TGTGCCAGCAGCCTAGCGGCGCAGGCTACGCAGTATTTT. The encoded protein is CASSLAAQATQYF.

Of note for this clonotype: Being one base from a much bigger clone, this may be a read error. The chain couples TRBV5-1 to TRBJ2-1; D may be TRBD1 (5 bases). From germline, CDR1 is SGHRS and CDR2 YFSETQ. The CDR3 loop spans 15 amino acids. The V end lost 1 base, the J end lost 13 bases, and 21 bases lay between the germline ends. The CDR3 protein is CASSLMGQPQETQFF. The CDR3 DNA reads TGCGCCAGCAGCTTGATGGGGCAGCCCCAAGAGACCCAGTTCTTC.

This clonotype was recorded a few times. This chain links TRBV13 with TRBJ1-1; possible D gene TRBD1, 6 bases. V was shortened by 6 bases and J by 5 bases, with 13 bases between the two germline ends. CDR3 size: 13 residues. Germline-derived CDR1 and CDR2 are PRHDT and FYEKMQ (reference sequence). CDR3 protein: CASSFAQGTEAFF. The CDR3 DNA follows: TGTGCCAGCAGTTTCGCACAGGGTACTGAAGCTTTCTTT.

This clonotype was found many times. The chain uses TRBV6-5 and TRBJ1-2; the match to TRBD1 covers 7 bases. V was pared by 5 bases and J by 0 bases, with 12 bases of the junction left unmatched. The CDR3 is 17 amino acids. The germline V gene has CDR1 MNHEY and CDR2 SVGAGI. CDR3 in amino acids: CASSNPGTATSNYGYTF. CDR3 sequence (DNA): TGTGCCAGCAGTAACCCCGGGACAGCTACTTCTAACTATGGCTACACCTTC.

This clonotype was counted at least ten times. The V and J genes are TRBV4-1 and TRBJ1-4; D call uncertain. CDR3 length: 14 residues. Germline V gene lookup returns CDR1 MGHRA and CDR2 YSYEKL. Trimming left V 4 bases short and J 12 bases short, with 18 bases between. The CDR3 reads CASSPAPGAAELFF. CDR3 nucleotide sequence: TGCGCCAGCAGCCCCGCCCCGGGCGCCGCGGAACTGTTTTTT.

With respect to this clonotype: Germline and junction disagree at one end, which may indicate a read error. The V gene is TRBV27, the J gene TRBJ2-4, with 9 bases that match TRBD1. The end of the DNA fits TRBJ2-7 better, so the J call may be wrong. This CDR3 region has 14 residues. Germline CDR1 and CDR2: MNHEY and SMNVEV (reference sequence). CDR3 in amino acids: CACSFGTGYHEQYF. In DNA form, the CDR3 reads TGTGCCTGCAGTTTCGGGACAGGGTACCACGAGCAGTACTTC.

In this sample, this clonotype turned up a few times. The rearrangement uses TRBV5-1 and TRBJ2-7; D call uncertain. CDR3 length equals 15 residues. Per the germline V gene, CDR1 is SGHRS and CDR2 is YFSETQ. Between the trimmed V and J ends, which lost 0 bases and 2 bases, there was a span of 12 bases. CDR3 DNA: TGCGCCAGCAGCTTGGTAGGCAGCCCGCCCTACGAGCAGTACTTC. Residues: CASSLVGSPPYEQYF. Using reference TRBV5-1 and TRBJ2-7 for the parts outside the CDR3, the full variable domain is KAGVTQTPRYLIKTRGQQVTLSCSPISGHRSVSWYQQTPGQGLQFLFEYFSETQRNKGNFPGRFSGRQFSNSRSEMNVSTLELGDSALYLCASSLVGSPPYEQYFGPGTRLTVT.

Points on this clonotype: Possible read error: a much larger clone is one base away. The chain recombines TRBV11-1 with TRBJ1-2; D ambiguous. Looked up from germline, CDR1 is SGHAT and CDR2 is FQDESV (reference sequence). The CDR3 has 12 amino acids. The CDR3 DNA reads TGTACCAGCAGCTCCAATAACTATGGCTACACCTTC. As protein: CTSSSNNYGYTF.

This clonotype turned up a few times. The J gene is TRBJ2-5, the V gene TRBV5-1; 10 bases line up with TRBD2. The CDR3 totals 14 residues. V trimming: 4 bases; J trimming: 5 bases; junction bases outside the gene matches: 5. Germline values: CDR1 SGHRS, CDR2 YFSETQ. The CDR3 region has the DNA TGCGCCAGCAGCATTGGGACTAGCGCTGAGACCCAGTACTTC. Protein product: CASSIGTSAETQYF.

This clonotype was picked up many times. V is TRBV14 and J is TRBJ2-7, with TRBD1 identical over 8 bases. Germline V gives CDR1 SGHDN, CDR2 FVKESK. The CDR3 contains 13 residues. The junction had 6 bases not matched to a gene; V was cut back by 7 bases and J by 4 bases. This chain's CDR3 is CASTRTGQYEQYF. Here the CDR3 DNA reads TGTGCCAGCACCCGGACAGGGCAATACGAGCAGTACTTC.

This clonotype was picked up many times. The chain employs TRBV6-5 and TRBJ2-3; no clear D gene. The germline CDR1 and CDR2 sequences are MNHEY and SVGAGI. V was trimmed by 6 bases and J by 1 base, leaving 11 bases between them. This CDR3 contains 14 residues. The CDR3, as DNA: TGTGCCAGCAGCTCCACGGGTCGCACAGATACGCAGTATTTT. Translation gives CASSSTGRTDTQYF.

This clonotype was counted a few times. The rearrangement links TRBV12-3 or TRBV12-4 to TRBJ1-6; D is uncertain. This CDR3 region has 17 residues. V was shortened by 5 bases and J by 6 bases, with 20 bases between the two germline ends. CDR3 loop: CASSDSLKPWGNSPLHF. The CDR3 DNA sequence: TGTGCCAGCAGTGATAGTCTGAAACCGTGGGGTAATTCACCCCTCCACTTT.

The J gene is TRBJ2-7, the V gene TRBV7-8; TRBD2 might be the D (5 bases). The CDR3 is 14 residues long. Trimming took 1 base from V and 2 from J, leaving 9 bases between them. Germline lookup yields CDR1 SGHVS and CDR2 FQNEAQ. CDR3 region: CASSLVEEPYEQYF. The CDR3 region has the DNA TGTGCCAGCAGCTTAGTGGAGGAACCCTACGAGCAGTACTTC.

This chain links TRBV18 with TRBJ2-7, with D unresolved. V was shortened by 0 bases and J by 1 base, with 13 bases between the two germline ends. Germline-derived CDR1 and CDR2 are KGHSH and LQKENI. The length of the CDR3 is 16 residues. CDR3 nucleotides: TGTGCCAGCTCACCACCCTATACACTGGGGTCCTACGAGCAGTACTTC. This sequence encodes CASSPPYTLGSYEQYF. Together with reference TRBV18 and TRBJ2-7, the CDR3 gives the full variable domain: NAGVMQNPRHLVRRRGQEARLRCSPMKGHSHVYWYRQLPEEGLKFMVYLQKENIIDESGMPKERFSAEFPKEGPSILRIQQVVRGDSAAYFCASSPPYTLGSYEQYFGPGTRLTVT.

In the case of this clonotype: This could be a read error, since a much larger clone is one nucleotide away. The J gene is TRBJ2-1, the V gene TRBV7-2; D gene ambiguous. Trimming pared 2 bases from V and 1 base from J, leaving 12 bases between. This CDR3 comprises 16 residues. Germline V gene sequence: CDR1 SGHTA, CDR2 FQGNSA. The CDR3 bases are TGTGCCAGCAGCTTAAACAACCCGAAGTCCTACAATGAGCAGTTCTTC. Translation: CASSLNNPKSYNEQFF.

This clonotype was counted at least ten times. Written as DNA, the CDR3 is TGTGCCAGCAGTTTAGTGGTGCAGGGAGCGGGCAATGAGCAGTTCTTC. Amino acid sequence: CASSLVVQGAGNEQFF. This chain joins TRBV28 and TRBJ2-1; D possibly corresponds to TRBD2 (6 bases). The CDR3 has 16 amino acids. V was pared by 2 bases and J by 6 bases, with 17 bases between. The germline CDR1 and CDR2 sequences are MDHEN and SYDVKM.

There are many counts of this clonotype. This rearrangement joins TRBV3-1 to TRBJ1-6, with D perhaps TRBD1 (5 bases). Per the germline V gene, CDR1 is LGHDT and CDR2 is YNNKEL (reference sequence). This CDR3 region has 17 residues. Trimming removed 0 bases at V and 6 bases at J, with 15 bases between. The CDR3 loop is CASSQDTVGGGNSPLHF. The DNA for the CDR3 is TGTGCCAGCAGCCAAGATACCGTCGGGGGAGGTAATTCACCCCTCCACTTT.

This clonotype showed up many times. V usage is TRBV5-1 and J usage is TRBJ2-3; D is unclear. V was cut by 4 bases and J by 4 bases, with 19 bases left in between. CDR1 SGHRS and CDR2 YFSETQ come from the germline V gene. This CDR3 comprises 16 residues. CDR3 residues: CASSKEPAVDADTQYF. DNA of the CDR3: TGCGCCAGCAGCAAGGAGCCTGCGGTAGACGCAGATACGCAGTATTTT. The full variable domain, rest sourced from reference TRBV5-1 and TRBJ2-3, is KAGVTQTPRYLIKTRGQQVTLSCSPISGHRSVSWYQQTPGQGLQFLFEYFSETQRNKGNFPGRFSGRQFSNSRSEMNVSTLELGDSALYLCASSKEPAVDADTQYFGPGTRLTVL.

Concerning this clonotype itself: This may be a read error: a much more frequent sequence differs by one nucleotide. The V call is TRBV29-1, the J call TRBJ2-7, with D uncertain. Trimming left V 5 bases short and J 4 bases short, with 9 bases between. The germline CDR1 and CDR2 sequences are SQVTM and ANQGSEA. This CDR3 is 11 amino acids long. The CDR3: CSVSGVYEQYF. CDR3 DNA sequence: TGCAGCGTTTCGGGCGTTTACGAGCAGTACTTC.